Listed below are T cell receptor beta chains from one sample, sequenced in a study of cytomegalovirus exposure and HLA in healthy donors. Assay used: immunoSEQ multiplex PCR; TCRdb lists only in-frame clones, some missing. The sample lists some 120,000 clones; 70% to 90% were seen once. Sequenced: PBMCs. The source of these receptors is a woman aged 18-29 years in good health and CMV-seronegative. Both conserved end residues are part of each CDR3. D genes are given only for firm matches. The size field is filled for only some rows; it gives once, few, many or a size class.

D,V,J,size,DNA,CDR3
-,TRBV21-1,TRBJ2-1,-,TGTGCCAGCAGTCAAACGAGCGGGAGGCACTCCTACAATGAGCAGTTCTTC,CASSQTSGRHSYNEQFF
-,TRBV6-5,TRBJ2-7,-,TGTGCCAGCAGTTACCGCAGGGCGGCAGACGAGCAGTACTTC,CASSYRRAADEQYF
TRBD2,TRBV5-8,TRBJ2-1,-,TGTGCCAGCAGCTTAGGGAGCGGGGGGGCCTGGAGGAGTGACAATGAGCAGTTCTTC,CASSLGSGGAWRSDNEQFF
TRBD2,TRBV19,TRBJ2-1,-,TGTGCCAGTAGGACTAGCGGGGGCCCTGGGGAGCAGTTCTTC,CASRTSGGPGEQFF
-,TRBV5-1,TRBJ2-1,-,TGCGCCAGCAGTACGCCAGCCTACAATGAGCAGTTCTTC,CASSTPAYNEQFF
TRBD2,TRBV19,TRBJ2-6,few,TGTGCCAGTAGTATCGGGGGGTCTGGGGCCAACGTCCTGACTTTC,CASSIGGSGANVLTF
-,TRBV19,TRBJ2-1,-,TGTGCCAGTAGTATAGACCGCCGGGATCAGCAGTTCTTC,CASSIDRRDQQFF
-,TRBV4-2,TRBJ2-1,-,TGTGCCAGCAGCCAAGATGTCGGGAATAGGGATGAGCAGTTCTTC,CASSQDVGNRDEQFF
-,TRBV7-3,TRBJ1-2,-,TGTGCCAGCAGCTTCGACTCGTCTAACTATGGCTACACCTTC,CASSFDSSNYGYTF
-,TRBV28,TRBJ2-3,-,TGTGCCAGCAATCAACTACCCACAGATACGCAGTATTTT,CASNQLPTDTQYF
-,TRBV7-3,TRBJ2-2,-,TGTGCCAGCCGACTCCCTGGCGGGGAGCTGTTTTTT,CASRLPGGELFF
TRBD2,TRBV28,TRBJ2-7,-,TGTGCCAGCAGGGGGGAGGGCAGGGATAGGCCCTACGAGCAGTACTTC,CASRGEGRDRPYEQYF
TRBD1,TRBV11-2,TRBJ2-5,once,TGTGCCAGCCCGGATTTAGGGACAGGGGGCAAGGAGACCCAGTACTTC,CASPDLGTGGKETQYF
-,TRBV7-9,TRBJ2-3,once,TGTGCCAGCAGCTTAGTCCAGCAGGTAGATACGCAGTATTTT,CASSLVQQVDTQYF
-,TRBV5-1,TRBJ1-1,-,TGCGCCAGCAGCCGAACGGGGGGGCAATCTGAAGCTTTCTTT,CASSRTGGQSEAFF
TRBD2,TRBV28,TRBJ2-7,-,TGTGCCAGCAGGACTAGCGGGGTCAGCGACGAGCAGTACTTC,CASRTSGVSDEQYF
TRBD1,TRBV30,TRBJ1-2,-,TGTGCCTGGAGTGGTGGACAGGGTATACGCTACACCTTC,CAWSGGQGIRYTF
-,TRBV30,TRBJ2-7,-,TGTGCCTGGACCGGGACAAAGCTCTACGAGCAGTACTTC,CAWTGTKLYEQYF
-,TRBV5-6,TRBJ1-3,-,TGTGCCAGCAGACAGGTAGCTGGAAACACCATATATTTT,CASRQVAGNTIYF
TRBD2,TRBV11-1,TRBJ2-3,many,TGTGCCAGCAGCTTAGCGCGCGGGGGGCTAAGCACAGATACGCAGTATTTT,CASSLARGGLSTDTQYF
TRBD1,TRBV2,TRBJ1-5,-,TGTGCCAGCAGTGAAAGCAGGGGGCCTTTTCAGCCCCAGCATTTT,CASSESRGPFQPQHF
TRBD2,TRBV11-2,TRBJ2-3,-,TGTGCCAGCAGGGACACTAGCGGGAGAAATACGCAGTATTTT,CASRDTSGRNTQYF
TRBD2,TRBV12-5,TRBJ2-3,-,TGTGCTAGTGGTTTGGTAATTAGCGGGAGGTCGGTAGATACGCAGTATTTT,CASGLVISGRSVDTQYF
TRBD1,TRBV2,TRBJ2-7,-,TGTGCCAGCAGGGCCGGGACAGGGGTGAGCCAGCAGTACTTC,CASRAGTGVSQQYF
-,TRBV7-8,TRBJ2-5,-,TGTGCCAGCAGCAACCGACGGGAAGAGACCCAGTACTTC,CASSNRREETQYF
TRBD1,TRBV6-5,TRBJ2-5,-,TGTGCCAGCAGTTACACTAGGACAGGGCCCCAAGAGACCCAGTACTTC,CASSYTRTGPQETQYF
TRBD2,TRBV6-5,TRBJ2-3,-,TGTGCCAGCTCGGGAGGCGGGAGCAGCACAGATACGCAGTATTTT,CASSGGGSSTDTQYF
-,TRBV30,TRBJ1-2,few,TGTGCCTGGAAAAAGACAGTTACCGAGGGCTACACCTTC,CAWKKTVTEGYTF
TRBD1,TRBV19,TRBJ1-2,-,TGTGCCAGTAGTATGCCTGGACAGGGGGTTTATGGCTACACCTTC,CASSMPGQGVYGYTF
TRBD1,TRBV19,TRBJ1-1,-,TGTGCCAGTAGTCCCCGGACAGGAGCGGAAGCTTTCTTT,CASSPRTGAEAFF
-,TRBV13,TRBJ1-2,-,TGTGCCAGCAGCTTAGGAGACAGTCGAGGATCCACCTTC,CASSLGDSRGSTF
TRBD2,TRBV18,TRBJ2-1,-,TGTGCCAGCTCACTCCGACTAGCGGGGGGTCGGGGTGAGCAGTTCTTC,CASSLRLAGGRGEQFF
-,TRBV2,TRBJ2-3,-,TGTGCCAGCAGCATACGACTTGTAGATACGCAGTATTTT,CASSIRLVDTQYF
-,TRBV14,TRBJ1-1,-,TGTGCCAGCAGCCAAGATTCGGGCTCGATAGGGGGTCTGACAGCTTTCTTT,CASSQDSGSIGGLTAFF
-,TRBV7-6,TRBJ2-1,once,TGTGCCAGCAGCTTAGTATCCCGGCTAGGCTCAGCCTACAATGAGCAGTTCTTC,CASSLVSRLGSAYNEQFF
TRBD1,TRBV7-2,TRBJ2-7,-,TGTGCCAGCAGCCCGTCGGGGACAGAGTCCTACGAGCAGTACTTC,CASSPSGTESYEQYF
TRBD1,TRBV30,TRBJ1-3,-,TGTGCCTGGCAGGGGACAGGCTCTGGAAACACCATATATTTT,CAWQGTGSGNTIYF
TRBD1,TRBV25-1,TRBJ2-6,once,TGTGCCAGCAGAGATCCCTGGACAGGGGAGGGCAACGTCCTGACTTTC,CASRDPWTGEGNVLTF
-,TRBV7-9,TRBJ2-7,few,TGTGCCAGCAGCTACGACACCTACGAGCAGTACTTC,CASSYDTYEQYF
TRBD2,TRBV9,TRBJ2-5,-,TGTGCCAGCAGCGTAGATGGCGGGGGAGAAGAGACCCAGTACTTC,CASSVDGGGEETQYF
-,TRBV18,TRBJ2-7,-,TGTGCCAGCTCACCATTACGCGGGGCCTACGAGCAGTACTTC,CASSPLRGAYEQYF
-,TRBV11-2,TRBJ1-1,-,TGTGCCAGCAGCTTAGATCGCACGGTGAACACTGAAGCTTTCTTT,CASSLDRTVNTEAFF
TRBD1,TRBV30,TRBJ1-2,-,TGTGCCTGGAGTCCCTCGGACAGGGGCACGTCTAACTATGGCTACACCTTC,CAWSPSDRGTSNYGYTF
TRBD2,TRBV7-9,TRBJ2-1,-,TGTGCCAGCGGAGGCGGGACTAGCGGGAGGGCCTACAATGAGCAGTTCTTC,CASGGGTSGRAYNEQFF
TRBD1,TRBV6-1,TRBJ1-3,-,TGTGCCAGCAGTGAGCACAGGGGCTCTGGAAACACCATATATTTT,CASSEHRGSGNTIYF